Listed here is a single T cell receptor beta chain. Its antigen is still unknown. Within one base of it there is no much larger clone, and no base qualities were kept. Sequencing took place on an Illumina HiSeq 2500. TCR beta libraries were prepared by quantitative 5'-RACE with molecular barcodes. Regarding the original processing steps: Disease-linked TCR variants were identified with a new computational method built on a probabilistic model of VDJ rearrangement. TCRdb passed the public sequencing reads through fastp at Q25 and MiXCR, retaining productive beta sequences. Rows matching on CDR3 protein sequence are summarized as one entry with the most common DNA and genes. These V and J calls rely on TCRdb rather than the paper's analysis. The sample table contains hundreds of thousands of distinct CDR3 sequences; only one count was recorded for around 20% of them. The ten largest account for roughly 46% of the sample.

The CDR3 measures 13 amino acids from cysteine to phenylalanine. Here the CDR3 DNA is all that survives: 39 bases in frame from base 1. Reading the germline V gene (reference sequence) gives CDR1 DFQATT and CDR2 SNEGSKA. V has 1 base trimmed and J has 3 bases trimmed; junction bases matching no gene number 1. This sample stems from a study of CD8 T cells in ankylosing spondylitis (dated by TCRdb to about 2017). Notes on the research overall: The study set out to find disease-linked TCR variants by profiling T cell receptor beta repertoires in ankylosing spondylitis patients and healthy donors. The full study cohort comprised approximately 23 ankylosing spondylitis patients and about a hundred healthy donors. Peripheral blood samples were taken, and synovial fluid was additionally collected from ankylosing spondylitis patients. Summary of the overall study and its limitations: Some motif variants had previously been reported in the synovial fluid and blood of reactive arthritis patients, which suggests shared mechanisms of disease initiation. The disease-linked clones were reported to be significantly enriched in matched synovial fluid samples from ankylosing spondylitis patients. Blood from ankylosing spondylitis patients appeared to be characterized by a TCR beta motif composed of about eight highly homologous amino acid variants. The disease-linked clones showed a CD8+ phenotype and occurred at relatively low frequencies in peripheral blood.

The chain is encoded by TRBV20-1 joined to TRBJ2-5; TRBD2 matches 8 bases in the middle. The sample was blood, either unsorted or a sorted T cell fraction (not recorded which). The TCR comes from a male donor with ankylosing spondylitis. The bases are TGCAGTGCTAGAGTAGCGGGAAAAGAGACCCAGTACTTC. It translates to CSARVAGKETQYF.